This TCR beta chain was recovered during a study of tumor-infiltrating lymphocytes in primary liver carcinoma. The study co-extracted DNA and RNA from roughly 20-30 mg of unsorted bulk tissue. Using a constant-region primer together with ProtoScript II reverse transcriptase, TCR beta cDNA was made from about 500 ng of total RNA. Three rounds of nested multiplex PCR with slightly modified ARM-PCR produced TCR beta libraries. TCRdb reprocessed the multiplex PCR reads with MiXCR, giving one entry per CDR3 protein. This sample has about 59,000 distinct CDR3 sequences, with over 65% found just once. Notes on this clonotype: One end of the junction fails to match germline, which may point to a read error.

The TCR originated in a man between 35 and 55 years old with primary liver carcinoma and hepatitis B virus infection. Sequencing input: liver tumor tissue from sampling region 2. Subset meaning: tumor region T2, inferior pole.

The CDR3 reads CANSQDFNRGSLDNERFF. The CDR3 DNA is TGCGCCAACAGCCAAGATTTTAACAGGGGGTCCCTGGATAATGAGCGGTTCTTC. The chain uses TRBV5-1 and TRBJ2-1; 8 bases fit TRBD1. Germline-derived CDR1 and CDR2 are SGHRS and YFSETQ. CDR3 size: 18 residues.